This T cell receptor beta chain was recovered during a study of T cells in Graves' hyperthyroidism and ophthalmopathy (dated by TCRdb to between 2017 and 2020). About the study as a whole: Peripheral blood was collected at initial diagnosis, before any treatment. To identify TCR V-J signatures that set the groups apart, the researchers used a discovery cohort of about a hundred patients, made up of under 50 with Graves' ophthalmopathy and 57 with stable Graves' hyperthyroidism. Prospective prediction of ophthalmopathy was tested in an independent validation cohort of some 20 hyperthyroidism patients and approximately 17 patients who later progressed to ophthalmopathy. For training and testing, the 100 or so patients in the discovery cohort were randomly divided in a 7:3 ratio. Thyroid tissue and blood T-cell repertoires from several Graves' hyperthyroidism patients were also compared in the study. Once sampling was done, hyperthyroidism patients were given methimazole at a starting dose of 30 mg daily, whereas ophthalmopathy patients were given high-dose intravenous methylprednisolone. According to the paper, TCR Vbeta CDR3 sequencing was carried out on over 130 peripheral blood samples, which came from fewer than 50 ophthalmopathy, approximately 78 hyperthyroidism and some 17 progressor patients. Summary of the overall study and its limitations: Most expanded thyroid clonotypes (frequency above 0.001) were also detected in blood, suggesting blood repertoires may reflect thyroid immune responses. A 13 V-J signature model separated ophthalmopathy from stable hyperthyroidism, with approximately 87% sensitivity and around 84% specificity in cross-validation and 80%/75% in testing. Sample size was not statistically predetermined, and investigators were not blinded to group allocation. During validation, the model predicted progression to ophthalmopathy a median of approximately 7 months ahead of onset, with around 70% sensitivity and about 75% specificity.

As concerns this clonotype: There is no known antigen for this receptor. There are no base qualities to consult, and no much larger clone falls within one base.

Ophthalmopathy patients had moderately to severely active disease, with a Clinical Activity Score of 3 or more, a NOSPECS grade of 4 or more, and a disease duration of less than 3 months. Patients with uncontrolled infections, other autoimmune diseases, pregnancy or lactation were excluded. Diagnoses were established on the basis of clinical symptoms, serum thyroxine and TRAb, thyroid ultrasound, and orbital computed tomography. PBMCs were separated from over 9 ml of fresh peripheral blood using Ficoll-Paque density gradient centrifugation. Total RNA was extracted using Trizol reagent, and RNA quality was assessed on an Agilent 2100 Bioanalyzer. The CDR3 measures 14 amino acids from cysteine to phenylalanine. The CDR3 DNA has 42 bases and is translated from base 1. In the germline V gene (reference sequence), CDR1 corresponds to LNHDA and CDR2 to SQIVND. V is trimmed back by 5 bases and J by 4 bases, and the junction contains 6 bases that no gene match accounts for.

The TCR beta CDR3 regions were amplified from the RNA transcripts. For the first round of RT-PCR on the TCR CDR3, the HTBI primer set was used together with the Qiagen OneStep RT-PCR kit. Libraries were constructed in a second round of multiplex PCR, after which size selection and purification were carried out. The libraries were sequenced on an Illumina HiSeq2000 using paired-end 100 bp reads. On the study's bioinformatics: Raw data were processed with SOAPnuke, discarding reads with adapters, uncalled bases, mean Phred below 15, or no exact constant-primer or identifier match. COPE v1.2.5 was used to merge high-quality paired reads, and clonotypes were defined as unique nucleotide sequences. Clonotypes were aligned to IMGT TRBV, TRBD and TRBJ reference segments using MiTCR v1.1. Analysis was restricted to V-J combinations with a frequency above 0.0001, which covered roughly 99% of repertoires. The TCS score was defined as the ratio of F50 (clonal expansion) to E x V (chaos), calculated using BLOSUM62-based TCRdist between CDR3 peptides within each V-J. Welch's t-statistics and random forest reduced 450 to 600 V-J features to 13, which were used in a naive Bayes classifier (R e1071). The public reads were run again by TCRdb, first through fastp at Q25 and then through MiXCR, and only productive beta chains were kept. Rows are combined by CDR3 protein, so each entry shows the most common genes and DNA. The V and J calls were determined by TCRdb, not by the authors. The sample records fewer than 350,000 distinct CDR3 sequences, around 18% of which are singletons. The ten largest account for roughly 16% of the sample.

The material sequenced was blood. The receptor was derived from a middle-aged woman with Graves' ophthalmopathy. The sequence links TRBV19 to TRBJ1-1; TRBD1 lines up with 8 middle nucleotides. The CDR3 region reads CASSVTGEVTEAFF. In nucleotides, the sequence is TGTGCCAGTAGTGTGACAGGGGAGGTCACTGAAGCTTTCTTT.